The 12 T cell receptor beta chains presented below share a single source sample, sequenced in a study of Tregs in tolerant kidney transplant recipients. Clones were read by immunoSEQ multiplex PCR, and TCRdb kept only the in-frame ones, dropping some. The sample has 100,000 to 120,000 clones, 85% to 90% seen once. The material was CD4+ T cells from blood, obtained before the transplant. Every receptor here comes from a human donor who received a combined kidney and bone marrow transplant.

The CDR3 loop reads CAWDGGKRNIQYF. The CDR3 nucleotides are TGTGCCTGGGACGGGGGGAAGAGGAACATTCAGTACTTC. V usage is TRBV30 and J usage is TRBJ2-4; 7 bases align to TRBD2. The V gene end was trimmed by 5 bases and the J gene end by 7 bases; junction bases not matched to a gene: 8. CDR1 and CDR2 (germline): GTSNPN, SVGIG (reference sequence). This CDR3 comprises 13 residues.

The rearrangement links TRBV28 to TRBJ2-7; D call uncertain. CDR1 and CDR2 from the germline V gene are MDHEN and SYDVKM. This CDR3 is built from 13 residues. V lost 0 bases to trimming and J lost 0 bases, with 3 bases between them. This chain's CDR3 is CASSLWASYEQYF. CDR3 coding DNA: TGTGCCAGCAGTTTATGGGCCTCCTACGAGCAGTACTTC.

J is TRBJ2-7 and V is TRBV19, with 10 bases lining up with TRBD2. CDR3 length: 14 residues. Looked up from germline, CDR1 is LNHDA and CDR2 is SQIVND (reference sequence). V shed 6 bases and J 3 bases; nucleotides not matched to a gene: 5. CDR3 protein: CASSGGLADYEQYF. CDR3 bases: TGTGCCAGTAGCGGCGGACTAGCGGACTACGAGCAGTACTTC.

This rearrangement joins TRBV28 to TRBJ1-2; 7 bases are shared with TRBD1. The CDR3 runs 14 residues. After removal of 5 bases from V and 3 bases from J, the junction contained 6 bases not matched to a gene. Germline values: CDR1 MDHEN, CDR2 SYDVKM. The CDR3 region is CASSLRDSYYGYTF. CDR3 nucleotides: TGTGCCAGCAGTCTAAGGGACAGCTACTATGGCTACACCTTC.

V usage is TRBV28 and J usage is TRBJ2-7, with D possibly matching TRBD2 (5 bases). The V end was cut by 5 bases, the J end by 3 bases, with 14 bases between. From germline, CDR1 is MDHEN and CDR2 SYDVKM. This CDR3 is 14 amino acids long. CDR3 DNA sequence: TGTGCCAGCAGTACCCTAGCTGATAACTACGAGCAGTACTTC. It translates to CASSTLADNYEQYF.

The gene calls are TRBV18 and TRBJ1-2; D gene unclear. The CDR3 covers 13 residues. In germline, CDR1 is KGHSH, CDR2 LQKENI. The V end was cut by 4 bases, the J end by 4 bases, with 10 bases between. CDR3 region: CASSREVGYGYTF. DNA for the CDR3: TGTGCCAGCTCACGGGAGGTGGGCTATGGCTACACCTTC.

The chain links TRBV5-1 to TRBJ2-7, with 7 nucleotides matching TRBD2. Germline CDR1 reads SGHRS; CDR2 reads YFSETQ. V trimming: 4 bases; J trimming: 2 bases; junction bases outside the gene matches: 3. CDR3 length: 13 amino acids. The CDR3 coding sequence is TGCGCCAGCAGCCCAGCGGGACCCTACGAGCAGTACTTC. This encodes CASSPAGPYEQYF.

The CDR3 sequence: CASSVGSSGVTQYF. CDR3 sequence (DNA): TGTGCCAGCAGCGTAGGTAGTAGCGGGGTTACGCAGTATTTT. V usage is TRBV9 and J usage is TRBJ2-3, with TRBD2 identical over 8 bases. CDR3 size: 14 residues. With 0 bases clipped from V and 8 bases from J, the junction kept 5 bases outside the gene matches. Germline lookup yields CDR1 SGDLS and CDR2 YYNGEE.

The J gene is TRBJ2-1, the V gene TRBV4-2; 9 bases match TRBD2. The CDR3 sequence is 16 residues long. Per germline, CDR1 LGHNA and CDR2 YNFKEQ. The ends lost 2 bases at V and 2 bases at J; junction bases unmatched: 4. In DNA, the CDR3 is TGTGCCAGCAGCCAACGCGGGGGGGCGGCCTACAATGAGCAGTTCTTC. Amino acids: CASSQRGGAAYNEQFF.

The rearrangement joins TRBV5-1 to TRBJ2-5; 7 bases map to TRBD1. Germline V CDR1 and CDR2: SGHRS, YFSETQ. V shed 2 bases, J shed 2 bases, and the junction held 0 bases outside the gene matches. CDR3 length: 13 amino acids. This CDR3 is CASSLQGQETQYF. The DNA of the CDR3 is TGCGCCAGCAGCTTACAGGGGCAAGAGACCCAGTACTTC. Variable domain in full (rest from reference TRBV5-1 and TRBJ2-5): KAGVTQTPRYLIKTRGQQVTLSCSPISGHRSVSWYQQTPGQGLQFLFEYFSETQRNKGNFPGRFSGRQFSNSRSEMNVSTLELGDSALYLCASSLQGQETQYFGPGTRLLVL.

The chain couples TRBV10-2 to TRBJ1-5; weak D call: TRBD1 (6 bases). V lost 6 bases, J lost 3 bases, and 12 bases lay in between. Germline V gene sequence: CDR1 WSHSY, CDR2 SAAADI. CDR3 length equals 14 residues. This chain's CDR3 is CASRDRQPNQPQHF. CDR3 sequence (DNA): TGCGCCAGCAGGGACAGACAACCCAATCAGCCCCAGCATTTT.

The gene calls are TRBV7-9 and TRBJ2-2; tentatively, D is TRBD1 (6 bases). The germline V gene encodes CDR1 SEHNR and CDR2 FQNEAQ (reference sequence). This CDR3 is built from 13 residues. With 3 bases removed from V and 4 bases from J, the gap between germline ends came to 6 bases. The CDR3 loop reads CASSFRGTGELFF. The CDR3 DNA reads TGTGCCAGCAGCTTCAGGGGCACCGGGGAGCTGTTTTTT.